The following is a T cell receptor beta chain sequence with its context. CDR3 length equals 14 residues. Germline V CDR1 and CDR2: SGDLS, YYNGEE. V was clipped by 0 bases and J by 3 bases, with 6 bases between them. This entry belongs to a study of T-cell memory formation after mild COVID-19. MiXCR, run by TCRdb on the 5' RACE reads, gives a single entry per CDR3 protein. This table has hundreds of thousands of distinct CDR3 sequences, about 15% appearing once. Sequenced: PBMCs or a T cell subset sorted from them (not recorded which). This TCR was sampled from a young man who had mild COVID-19 (a few samples of this study predate the infection). Cell type and time point are not known. The chain carries TRBV9 and TRBJ2-2; D not certain. The CDR3 sequence is CASSVGSYTGELFF. The DNA for the CDR3 is TGTGCCAGCAGCGTAGGCAGCTACACCGGGGAGCTGTTTTTT.